The source of this T cell receptor beta chain is a study of T-cell reconstitution after alpha-beta-depleted transplantation in children. There are many counts of this clonotype. Its cognate antigen is unknown. CDR1 is SNHLY, CDR2 FYNNEI, per germline. With 10 bases removed from V and 9 bases from J, the gap between germline ends came to 22 bases. The CDR3 is made up of 13 amino acids. General study points: Surviving recipient T cells and thymic progenitors underlay high day-60 TCRbeta diversity in some patients. Several hundred expanded graft clones reportedly supplied alpha-beta T cells about two months after transplant. At one year after transplant, newly produced T cells mostly accounted for T-cell counts and diversity.

It was with unique molecular identifiers that the TCRbeta library was prepared. TCRdb reanalysed the PCR reads using MiXCR and keeps one entry per CDR3 protein. This sample has 65,000 to 85,000 distinct CDR3 sequences, with roughly 11% found just once. The starting material was PBMCs, obtained before TCRalphabeta/CD19-depleted stem cell transplant. This chain joins TRBV2 and TRBJ2-7; perhaps D is TRBD1 or TRBD2 (5 bases each). The TCR sequence derives from a boy younger than 18 with acute myeloid leukemia, due to receive a stem cell transplant. This chain's CDR3 is CATTRDLQRAQYF. Here the CDR3 DNA reads TGTGCCACCACCAGGGACCTCCAAAGGGCGCAGTACTTC.